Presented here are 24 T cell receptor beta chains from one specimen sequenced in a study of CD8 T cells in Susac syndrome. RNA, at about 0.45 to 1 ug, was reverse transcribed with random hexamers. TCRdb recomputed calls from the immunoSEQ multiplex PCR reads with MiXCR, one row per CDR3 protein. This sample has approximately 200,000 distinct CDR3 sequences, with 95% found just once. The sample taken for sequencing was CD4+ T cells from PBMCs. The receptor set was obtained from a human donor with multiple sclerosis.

In DNA, the CDR3 is TGTGCCAGCAGTTTAGCGGGGAGGGGGCAAGACTATGGCTACACCTTC. The encoded protein is CASSLAGRGQDYGYTF. V is TRBV27 and J is TRBJ1-2, with 7 bases matching TRBD1. Germline V lookup: CDR1 MNHEY, CDR2 SMNVEV (reference sequence). V gave up 2 bases and J gave up 3 bases; unmatched junction bases: 9. CDR3 size: 16 residues.

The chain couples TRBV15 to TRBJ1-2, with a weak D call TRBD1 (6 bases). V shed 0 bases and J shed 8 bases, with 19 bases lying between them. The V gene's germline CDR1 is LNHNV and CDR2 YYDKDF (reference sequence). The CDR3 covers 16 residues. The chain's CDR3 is CATSRDGGLLAGGYTF. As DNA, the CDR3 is TGTGCCACCAGCAGAGATGGGGGCCTTCTTGCTGGGGGCTACACCTTC.

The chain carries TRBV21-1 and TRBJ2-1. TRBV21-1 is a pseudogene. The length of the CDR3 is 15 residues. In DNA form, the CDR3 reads TGTGCCAGCAGCAAAAGGGTCAACGTTGGCGATGAGCAGTTCTTC. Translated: CASSKRVNVGDEQFF.

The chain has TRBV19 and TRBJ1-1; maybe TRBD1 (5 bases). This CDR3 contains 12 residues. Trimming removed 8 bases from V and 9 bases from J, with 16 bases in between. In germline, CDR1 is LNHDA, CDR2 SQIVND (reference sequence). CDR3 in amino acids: CASGYPGGKAFF. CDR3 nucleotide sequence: TGTGCCAGTGGATACCCTGGGGGTAAAGCTTTCTTT.

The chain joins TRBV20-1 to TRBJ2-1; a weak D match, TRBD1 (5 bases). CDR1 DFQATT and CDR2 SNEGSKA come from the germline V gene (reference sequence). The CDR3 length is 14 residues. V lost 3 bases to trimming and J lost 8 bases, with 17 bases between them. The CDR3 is CSASLRRGGDEQFF. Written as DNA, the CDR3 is TGCAGTGCTAGTCTGAGAAGGGGTGGGGATGAGCAGTTCTTC.

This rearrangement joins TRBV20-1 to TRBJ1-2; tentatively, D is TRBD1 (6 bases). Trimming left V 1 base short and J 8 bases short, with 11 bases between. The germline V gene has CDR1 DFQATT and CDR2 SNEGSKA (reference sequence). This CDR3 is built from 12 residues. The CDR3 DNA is TGCAGTGCTAGAGCGGGGGCCGGGGGCTACACCTTC. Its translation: CSARAGAGGYTF.

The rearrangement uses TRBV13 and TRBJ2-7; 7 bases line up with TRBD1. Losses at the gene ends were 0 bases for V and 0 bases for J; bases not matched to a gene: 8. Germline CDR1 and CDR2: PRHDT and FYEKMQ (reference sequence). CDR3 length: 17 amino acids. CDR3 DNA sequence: TGTGCCAGCAGCTTAGGACGCCCGACAGGGCGCTCCTACGAGCAGTACGTC. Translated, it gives CASSLGRPTGRSYEQYV.

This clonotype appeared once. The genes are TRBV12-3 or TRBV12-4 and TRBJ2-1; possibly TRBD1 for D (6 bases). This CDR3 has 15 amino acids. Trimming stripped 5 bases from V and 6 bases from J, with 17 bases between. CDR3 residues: CASSLGQKARNEQFF. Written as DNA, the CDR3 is TGTGCCAGCAGTCTCGGACAGAAGGCTCGCAATGAGCAGTTCTTC.

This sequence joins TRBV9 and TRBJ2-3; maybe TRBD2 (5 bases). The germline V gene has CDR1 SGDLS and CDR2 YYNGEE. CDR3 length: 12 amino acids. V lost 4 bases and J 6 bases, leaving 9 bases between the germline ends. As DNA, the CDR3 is TGTGCCAGCAGCCAAATAGCGGATACGCAGTATTTT. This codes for CASSQIADTQYF.

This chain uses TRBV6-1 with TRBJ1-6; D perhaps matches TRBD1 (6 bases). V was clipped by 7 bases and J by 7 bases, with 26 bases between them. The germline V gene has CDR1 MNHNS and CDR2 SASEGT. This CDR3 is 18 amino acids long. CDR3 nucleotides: TGTGCCAGCACTGCTGCCGGCACAGGGTCCTTTAGGAATTCACCCCTCCACTTT. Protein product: CASTAAGTGSFRNSPLHF.

CDR3 region: CASSPSQGPQETQYF. CDR3 DNA: TGCGCCAGCAGCCCATCACAGGGCCCTCAAGAGACCCAGTACTTC. V usage is TRBV5-1 and J usage is TRBJ2-5, with D perhaps matching TRBD1 (6 bases). V was trimmed by 4 bases and J by 2 bases, leaving 15 bases between them. The CDR3 sequence is 15 residues long. Per the germline V gene, CDR1 is SGHRS and CDR2 is YFSETQ.

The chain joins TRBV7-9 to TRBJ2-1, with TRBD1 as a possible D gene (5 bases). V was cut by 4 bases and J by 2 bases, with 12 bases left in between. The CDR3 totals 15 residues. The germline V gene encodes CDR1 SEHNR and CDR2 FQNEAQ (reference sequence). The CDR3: CASSSPGFAYNEQFF. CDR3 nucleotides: TGTGCCAGCAGCTCCCCAGGGTTTGCCTACAATGAGCAGTTCTTC. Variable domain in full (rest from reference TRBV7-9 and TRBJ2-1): DTGVSQNPRHKITKRGQNVTFRCDPISEHNRLYWYRQTLGQGPEFLTYFQNEAQLEKSRLLSDRFSAERPKGSFSTLEIQRTEQGDSAMYLCASSSPGFAYNEQFFGPGTRLTVL.

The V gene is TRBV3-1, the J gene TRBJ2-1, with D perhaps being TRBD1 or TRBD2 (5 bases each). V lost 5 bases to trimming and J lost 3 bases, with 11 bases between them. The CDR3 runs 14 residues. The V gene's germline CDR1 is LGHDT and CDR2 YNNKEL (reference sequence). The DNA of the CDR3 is TGTGCCAGCAGCGACGGGGCCAGCTACAATGAGCAGTTCTTC. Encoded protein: CASSDGASYNEQFF.

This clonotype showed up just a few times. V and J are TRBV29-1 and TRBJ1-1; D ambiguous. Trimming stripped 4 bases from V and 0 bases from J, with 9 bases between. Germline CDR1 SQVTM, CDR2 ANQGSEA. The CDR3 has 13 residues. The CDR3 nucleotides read TGCAGCGTTGCTGGTCGGTTGAACACTGAAGCTTTCTTT. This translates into CSVAGRLNTEAFF.

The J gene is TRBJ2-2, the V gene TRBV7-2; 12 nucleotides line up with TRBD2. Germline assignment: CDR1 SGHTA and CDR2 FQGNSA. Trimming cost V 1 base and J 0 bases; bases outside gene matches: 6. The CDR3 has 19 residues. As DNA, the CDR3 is TGTGCCAGCAGCTTAGTCCCGGCTAGCGGGGGGGCGAACACCGGGGAGCTGTTTTTT. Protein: CASSLVPASGGANTGELFF.

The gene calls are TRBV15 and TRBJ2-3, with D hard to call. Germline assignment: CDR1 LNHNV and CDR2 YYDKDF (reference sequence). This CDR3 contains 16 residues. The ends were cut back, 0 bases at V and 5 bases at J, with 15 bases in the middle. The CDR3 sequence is CATSRDAGPRGDTQYF. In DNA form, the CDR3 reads TGTGCCACCAGCAGAGATGCCGGACCACGAGGAGATACGCAGTATTTT. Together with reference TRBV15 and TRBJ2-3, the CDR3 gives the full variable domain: DAMVIQNPRYQVTQFGKPVTLSCSQTLNHNVMYWYQQKSSQAPKLLFHYYDKDFNNEADTPDNFQSRRPNTSFCFLDIRSPGLGDTAMYLCATSRDAGPRGDTQYFGPGTRLTVL.

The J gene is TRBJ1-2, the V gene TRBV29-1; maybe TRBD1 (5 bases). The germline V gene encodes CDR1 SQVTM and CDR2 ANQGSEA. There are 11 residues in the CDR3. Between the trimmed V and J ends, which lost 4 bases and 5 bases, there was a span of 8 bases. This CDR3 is CSVGDGYGYTF. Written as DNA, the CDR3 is TGCAGCGTTGGGGACGGTTATGGCTACACCTTC.

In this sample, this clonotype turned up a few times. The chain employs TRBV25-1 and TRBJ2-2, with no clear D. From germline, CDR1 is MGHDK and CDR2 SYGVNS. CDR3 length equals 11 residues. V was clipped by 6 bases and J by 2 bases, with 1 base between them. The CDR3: CASSNTGELFF. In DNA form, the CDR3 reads TGTGCCAGCAGCAACACCGGGGAGCTGTTTTTT.

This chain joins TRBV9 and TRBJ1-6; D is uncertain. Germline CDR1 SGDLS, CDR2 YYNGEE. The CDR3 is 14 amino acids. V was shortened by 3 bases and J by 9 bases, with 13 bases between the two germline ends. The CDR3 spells CASSDGLTGSPLHF. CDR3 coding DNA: TGTGCCAGCAGCGATGGGCTGACCGGTTCACCCCTCCACTTT.

The CDR3 DNA is TGTGCCAGCAGCTTACGGTACGAAAAACTGTTTTTT. Translated: CASSLRYEKLFF. V usage is TRBV13 and J usage is TRBJ1-4; D remains unclear. The length of the CDR3 is 12 residues. Trimming shortened V by 2 bases and J by 8 bases, and 6 bases separated the two germline ends. Looked up from germline, CDR1 is PRHDT and CDR2 is FYEKMQ (reference sequence). The whole variable domain, filled in from reference TRBV13 and TRBJ1-4, reads AAGVIQSPRHLIKEKRETATLKCYPIPRHDTVYWYQQGPGQDPQFLISFYEKMQSDKGSIPDRFSAQQFSDYHSELNMSSLELGDSALYFCASSLRYEKLFFGSGTQLSVL.

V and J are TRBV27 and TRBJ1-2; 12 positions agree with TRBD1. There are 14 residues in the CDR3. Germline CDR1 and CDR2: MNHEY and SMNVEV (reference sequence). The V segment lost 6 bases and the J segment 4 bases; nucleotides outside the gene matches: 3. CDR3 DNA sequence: TGTGCCAGCAGCCTGGGACAGGGGGCCTATGGCTACACCTTC. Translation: CASSLGQGAYGYTF.

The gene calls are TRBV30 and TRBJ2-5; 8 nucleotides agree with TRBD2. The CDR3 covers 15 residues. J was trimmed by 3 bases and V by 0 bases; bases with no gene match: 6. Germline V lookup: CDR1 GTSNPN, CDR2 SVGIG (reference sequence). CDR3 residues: CAWSVRGGRKETQYF. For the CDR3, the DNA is TGTGCCTGGAGTGTGCGCGGGGGGCGGAAAGAGACCCAGTACTTC.

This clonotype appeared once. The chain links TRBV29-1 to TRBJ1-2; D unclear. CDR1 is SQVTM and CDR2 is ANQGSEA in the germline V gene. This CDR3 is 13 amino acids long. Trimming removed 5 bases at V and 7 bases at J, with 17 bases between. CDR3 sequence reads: CSVIFDWAGGYTF. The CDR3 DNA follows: TGCAGCGTTATTTTCGACTGGGCCGGTGGCTACACCTTC.

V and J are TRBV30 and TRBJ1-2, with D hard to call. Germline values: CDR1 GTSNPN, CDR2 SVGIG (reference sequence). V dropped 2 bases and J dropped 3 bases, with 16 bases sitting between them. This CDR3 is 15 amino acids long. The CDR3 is CAWSPTPPLYYGYTF. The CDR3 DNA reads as TGTGCCTGGAGTCCAACCCCTCCCCTCTACTATGGCTACACCTTC.